The rows below give T cell receptor beta chains drawn from one sample of a study of neoadjuvant nivolumab and ipilimumab in lung cancer. Data came from immunoSEQ multiplex PCR; TCRdb stores just in-frame clones and leaves some out. The sample comprises approximately 20,000 clones, around 86% of which are singletons, and less than 2.5% rests with the top ten. The specimen was peripheral blood, collected before neoadjuvant nivolumab, alone or with ipilimumab. These receptor sequences come from an adult with non-small cell lung cancer. Both conserved end residues are part of each CDR3. Fields, in order: D gene, J gene, clone size, V gene, CDR3 length, CDR3 DNA, CDR3 protein. The D gene is left open where the match is weak. Size is omitted from some rows. Given values are once, few, many or a class for expanded clones.

.,TRBJ1-5,.,TRBV1,15,TGCACCAGCAGCCACAACTACGGGGGCCGGCAGCCCCAGCATTTT,CTSSHNYGGRQPQHF
TRBD1,TRBJ2-2,.,TRBV7-9,15,TGTGCCAGCAGCTCCAGGACAGGGGGCACCGGGGAGCTGTTTTTT,CASSSRTGGTGELFF
TRBD1,TRBJ2-6,.,TRBV5-1,20,TGCGCCAGCAGCTTCTTACCCACAGGGGGCAGCCCCTCTGGGGCCAACGTCCTGACTTTC,CASSFLPTGGSPSGANVLTF
.,TRBJ2-2,.,TRBV4-3,14,TGCGCCAGCAGCCAAGAGGCCAACACCGGGGAGCTGTTTTTT,CASSQEANTGELFF
TRBD1,TRBJ1-2,.,TRBV11-2,14,TGTGCCAGCAGCTTAAACAGGGGAAGTTATGGCTACACCTTC,CASSLNRGSYGYTF
.,TRBJ2-7,.,TRBV19,13,TGTGCCAGTAGTATAGAGGGGAACTACGAGCAGTACTTC,CASSIEGNYEQYF
TRBD2,TRBJ2-1,.,TRBV6-5,13,TGTGCCAGCAGTTTAAAGCGGGAGCTTGAGCAGTTCTTC,CASSLKRELEQFF
.,TRBJ1-2,.,TRBV11-2,15,TGTGCCAGCAGCTTAGGACCACAGGCTAACTATGGCTACACCTTC,CASSLGPQANYGYTF
.,TRBJ1-1,.,TRBV18,14,TGTGCCAACTCACCACCGGCCGGGAACACTGAAGCTTTCTTT,CANSPPAGNTEAFF
TRBD1,TRBJ2-5,.,TRBV9,14,TGTGCCAGCAGCACCCAGACAGGGGGAGAGACCCAGTACTTC,CASSTQTGGETQYF
.,TRBJ2-3,.,TRBV7-9,15,TGTGCCAGCAGCTTCGTGTCGGGCAGAGCCGATACGCAGTATTTT,CASSFVSGRADTQYF
.,TRBJ2-7,.,TRBV7-6,16,TGTGCCAGCAGCCCCATTTTGGGAGGACCCTCCTACGAGCAGTACTTC,CASSPILGGPSYEQYF
TRBD1,TRBJ2-7,.,TRBV9,15,TGTGCCAGCAGCGTAGCTGGGGACAGGTTCGACGAGCAGTACTTC,CASSVAGDRFDEQYF
.,TRBJ1-5,.,TRBV5-1,14,TGCGCCAGCAGCTTGAACCCAGGTCCCCAGCCCCAGCATTTT,CASSLNPGPQPQHF
TRBD2,TRBJ2-7,.,TRBV28,14,TGTGCCAGCAGTTCAACTAGCGGGAGGTACGAGCAGTACTTC,CASSSTSGRYEQYF
TRBD1,TRBJ1-1,.,TRBV5-4,14,TGTGCCAGCAGTTCACAGGGGTTGCACACTGAAGCTTTCTTT,CASSSQGLHTEAFF
.,TRBJ1-2,once,TRBV29-1,13,TGCAGCGTTGAAGATCGGAAGGGTTGGGGCTACACCTTC,CSVEDRKGWGYTF
TRBD1,TRBJ2-7,once,TRBV18,18,TGTGCCAGCTCACCGCGGACGATTTTTACGACAGGGTCTTACGAGCAGTACTTC,CASSPRTIFTTGSYEQYF
.,TRBJ1-1,.,TRBV10-3,13,TGTGCCATCAGTGTGGAGGGGGACACTGAAGCTTTCTTT,CAISVEGDTEAFF
.,TRBJ2-1,few,TRBV5-6,14,TGTGCCAGCAGCTTGGCCGGGCCTAACAATGAGCAGTTCTTC,CASSLAGPNNEQFF
.,TRBJ1-3,.,TRBV7-6,14,TGTGCCAGCAGCTCCCAAGGGGCCGGAAACACCATATATTTT,CASSSQGAGNTIYF
TRBD1,TRBJ2-1,few,TRBV11-2,15,TGTGCCAGCAGCTTCCAGGGGGCGAATGACAATGAGCAGTTCTTC,CASSFQGANDNEQFF
.,TRBJ1-5,.,TRBV15,13,TGTGCCACCAGCAGAGACCCCCGTCAGCCCCAGCATTTT,CATSRDPRQPQHF
TRBD1,TRBJ2-4,.,TRBV2,13,TGTGCCAGCAGTGACAGGGACAGAAACATTCAGTACTTC,CASSDRDRNIQYF
TRBD1,TRBJ2-7,few,TRBV11-1,15,TGTGCCAGCAGCTTAGCAAGGGACAGGGCCTACGAGCAGTACTTC,CASSLARDRAYEQYF
.,TRBJ2-7,.,TRBV18,15,TGTGCCAGCTCACCAAACAGGATAAGCTCCTACGAGCAGTACTTC,CASSPNRISSYEQYF
TRBD2,TRBJ2-1,once,TRBV11-2,17,TGTGCCAGCAGCTCCCCCGGGACTAGCGGGAGACGAGGAGAGCAGTTCTTC,CASSSPGTSGRRGEQFF
TRBD2,TRBJ2-1,few,TRBV4-1,13,TGCGCCAGCAGCCAAGCTAGCGGTAATGAGCAGTTCTTC,CASSQASGNEQFF
TRBD1,TRBJ2-7,.,TRBV28,15,TGTGCCAGCAGCTCCGGGACAGGGGGCATCTACGAGCAGTACTTC,CASSSGTGGIYEQYF
TRBD2,TRBJ2-1,.,TRBV7-9,15,TGTGCCAGCAGCTTAGATGCGGGAGGGCATCGGGAGCAGTTCTTC,CASSLDAGGHREQFF
.,TRBJ1-5,.,TRBV5-6,15,TGTGCCAGCAGCTTTGGGGGGGTCACCAATCAGCCCCAGCATTTT,CASSFGGVTNQPQHF
TRBD1,TRBJ1-2,once,TRBV29-1,14,TGCAGCGTCCCCCGCAGGGGGCAAAACTATGGCTACACCTTC,CSVPRRGQNYGYTF
TRBD1,TRBJ1-1,few,TRBV4-1,15,TGCGCCAGCAGCCAAGCCGGGACAGAGAACACTGAAGCTTTCTTT,CASSQAGTENTEAFF
.,TRBJ2-3,.,TRBV2,15,TGTGCCAGCAGTGATATCGGCCCTAGCACAGATACGCAGTATTTT,CASSDIGPSTDTQYF
.,TRBJ2-1,.,TRBV11-2,11,TGTGCCAGCAGCTTAGCAGATGAGCAGTTCTTC,CASSLADEQFF
.,TRBJ1-1,.,TRBV4-1,14,TGCGCCAGCAGCCACCAGTGGGGCGATACTGAAGCTTTCTTT,CASSHQWGDTEAFF
TRBD2,TRBJ2-7,.,TRBV6-5,14,TGTGCCAGCAGTTACGGGCGGGAGGGCTACGAGCAGTACTTC,CASSYGREGYEQYF
TRBD2,TRBJ2-1,.,TRBV19,16,TGTGCCAGTAGTGTTGGACTAGCGGGCCTCTACAATGAGCAGTTCTTC,CASSVGLAGLYNEQFF
.,TRBJ2-7,.,TRBV29-1,13,TGCAGCGTTGGTCTCAGAGGGGGTCACGAGCAGTACTTC,CSVGLRGGHEQYF
.,TRBJ2-3,.,TRBV18,12,TGTGCCAGCTCACCTGGCCCAGATACGCAGTATTTT,CASSPGPDTQYF
TRBD1,TRBJ2-3,.,TRBV7-9,13,TGTGCCAGCCGGACAGGGACTCTAGATACGCAGTATTTT,CASRTGTLDTQYF